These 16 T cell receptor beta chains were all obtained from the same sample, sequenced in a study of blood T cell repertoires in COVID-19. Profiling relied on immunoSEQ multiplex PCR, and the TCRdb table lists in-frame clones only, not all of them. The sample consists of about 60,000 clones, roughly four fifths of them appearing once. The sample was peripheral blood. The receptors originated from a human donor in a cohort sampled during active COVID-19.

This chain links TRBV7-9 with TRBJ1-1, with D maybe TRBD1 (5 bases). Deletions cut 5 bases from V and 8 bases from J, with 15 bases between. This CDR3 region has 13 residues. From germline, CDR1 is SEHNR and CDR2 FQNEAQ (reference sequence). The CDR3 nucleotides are TGTGCCAGCAGCCCCCGGACAAGCCCCGAAGCTTTCTTT. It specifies CASSPRTSPEAFF.

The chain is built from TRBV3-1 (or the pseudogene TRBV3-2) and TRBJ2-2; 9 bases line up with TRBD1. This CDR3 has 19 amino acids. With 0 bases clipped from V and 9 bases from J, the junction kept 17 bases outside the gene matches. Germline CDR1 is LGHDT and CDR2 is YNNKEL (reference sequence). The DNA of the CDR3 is TGTGCCAGCAGCCAAGATTTGTACTTCCGGGACAGGGAATTTAGGGAGCTGTTTTTT. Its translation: CASSQDLYFRDREFRELFF.

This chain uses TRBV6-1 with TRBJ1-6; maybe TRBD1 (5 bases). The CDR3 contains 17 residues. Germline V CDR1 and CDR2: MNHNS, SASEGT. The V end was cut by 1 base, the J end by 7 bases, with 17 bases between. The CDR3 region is CASSEVSPGAGNSPLHF. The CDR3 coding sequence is TGTGCCAGCAGTGAAGTCTCGCCCGGGGCGGGAAATTCACCCCTCCACTTT.

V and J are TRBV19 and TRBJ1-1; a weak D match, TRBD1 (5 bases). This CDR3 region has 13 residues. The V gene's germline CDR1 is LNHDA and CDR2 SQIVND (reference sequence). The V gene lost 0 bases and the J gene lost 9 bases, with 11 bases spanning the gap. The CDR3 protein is CASSIDSAGQAFF. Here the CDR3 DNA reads TGTGCCAGTAGTATAGATTCGGCAGGGCAAGCTTTCTTT. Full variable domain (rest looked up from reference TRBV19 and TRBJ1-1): DGGITQSPKYLFRKEGQNVTLSCEQNLNHDAMYWYRQDPGQGLRLIYYSQIVNDFQKGDIAEGYSVSREKKESFPLTVTSAQKNPTAFYLCASSIDSAGQAFFGQGTRLTVV.

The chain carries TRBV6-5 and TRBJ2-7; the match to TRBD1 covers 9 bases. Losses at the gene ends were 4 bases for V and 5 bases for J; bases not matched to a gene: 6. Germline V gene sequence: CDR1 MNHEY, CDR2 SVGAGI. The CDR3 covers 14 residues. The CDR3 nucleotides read TGTGCCAGCAGTTCACAGGGGGCGCAGGACGAGCAGTACTTC. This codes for CASSSQGAQDEQYF.

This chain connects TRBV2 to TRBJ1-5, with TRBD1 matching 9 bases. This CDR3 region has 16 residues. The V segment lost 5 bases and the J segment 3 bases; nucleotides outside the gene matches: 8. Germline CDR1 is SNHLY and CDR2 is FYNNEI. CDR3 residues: CASSLQGALNNQPQHF. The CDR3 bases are TGTGCCAGCAGTTTACAGGGGGCACTTAACAATCAGCCCCAGCATTTT.

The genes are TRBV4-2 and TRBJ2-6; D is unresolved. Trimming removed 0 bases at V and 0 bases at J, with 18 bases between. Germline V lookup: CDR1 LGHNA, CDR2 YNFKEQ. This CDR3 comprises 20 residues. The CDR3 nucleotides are TGTGCCAGCAGCCAAGATTCCCTAGGAACTCGCCGCTCTGGGGCCAACGTCCTGACTTTC. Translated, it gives CASSQDSLGTRRSGANVLTF.

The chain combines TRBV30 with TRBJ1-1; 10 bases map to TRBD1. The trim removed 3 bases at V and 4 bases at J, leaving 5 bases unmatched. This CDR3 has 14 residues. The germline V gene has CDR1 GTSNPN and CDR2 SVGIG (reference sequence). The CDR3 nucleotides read TGTGCCTGGAGCCCGGACAGGGGGAGCACTGAAGCTTTCTTT. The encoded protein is CAWSPDRGSTEAFF.

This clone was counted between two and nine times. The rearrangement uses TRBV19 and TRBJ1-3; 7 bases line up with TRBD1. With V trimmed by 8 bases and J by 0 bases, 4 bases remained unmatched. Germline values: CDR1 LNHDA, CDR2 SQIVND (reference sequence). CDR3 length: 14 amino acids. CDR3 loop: CASSDRRSGNTIYF. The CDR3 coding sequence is TGTGCCAGTTCGGACAGGCGCTCTGGAAACACCATATATTTT.

This chain's CDR3 is CASSQSTAGAYEQYF. The CDR3 DNA reads TGCGCCAGCAGTCAATCAACAGCGGGAGCTTACGAGCAGTACTTC. The V gene is TRBV23-1, the J gene TRBJ2-7; 8 nucleotides align to TRBD2. TRBV23-1 is known as an ORF, though its function is uncertain. The length of the CDR3 is 15 residues. V dropped 0 bases and J dropped 4; count of bases not matched to a gene: 5.

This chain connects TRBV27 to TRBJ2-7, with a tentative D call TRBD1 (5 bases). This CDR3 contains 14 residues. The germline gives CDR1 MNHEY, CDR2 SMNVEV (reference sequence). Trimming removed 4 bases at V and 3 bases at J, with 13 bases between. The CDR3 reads CASSSQGLYYEQYF. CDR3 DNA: TGTGCCAGCAGTTCCCAGGGTTTATACTACGAGCAGTACTTC.

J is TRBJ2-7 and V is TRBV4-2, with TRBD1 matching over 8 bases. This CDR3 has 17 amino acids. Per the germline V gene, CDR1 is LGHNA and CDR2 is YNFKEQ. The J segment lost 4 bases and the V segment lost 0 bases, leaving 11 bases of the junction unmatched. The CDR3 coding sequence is TGTGCCAGCAGCCAAGATATAGGACAGGGTATAGGTTACGAGCAGTACTTC. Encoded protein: CASSQDIGQGIGYEQYF.

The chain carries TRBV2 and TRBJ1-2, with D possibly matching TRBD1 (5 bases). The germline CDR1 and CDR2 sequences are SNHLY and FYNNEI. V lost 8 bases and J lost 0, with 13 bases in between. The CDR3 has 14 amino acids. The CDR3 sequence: CASYTGISNYGYTF. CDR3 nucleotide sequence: TGTGCCAGCTATACAGGAATCTCTAACTATGGCTACACCTTC.

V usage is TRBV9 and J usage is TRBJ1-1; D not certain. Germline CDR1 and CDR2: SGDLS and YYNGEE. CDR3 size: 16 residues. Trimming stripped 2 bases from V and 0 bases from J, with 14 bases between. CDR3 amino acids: CASSVGEGTLNTEAFF. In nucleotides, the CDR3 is TGTGCCAGCAGCGTCGGGGAGGGAACCTTGAACACTGAAGCTTTCTTT.

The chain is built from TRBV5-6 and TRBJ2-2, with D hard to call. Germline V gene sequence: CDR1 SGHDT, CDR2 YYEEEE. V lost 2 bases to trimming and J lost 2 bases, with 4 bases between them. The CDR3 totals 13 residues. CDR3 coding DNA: TGTGCCAGCAGCTTTATAAACACCGGGGAGCTGTTTTTT. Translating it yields CASSFINTGELFF.

Here the CDR3 DNA reads TGTGCCAGCAGCTTAGCTCCGACAGGTGGGGACACTGAAGCTTTCTTT. This codes for CASSLAPTGGDTEAFF. V usage is TRBV11-1 and J usage is TRBJ1-1; weak D call: TRBD1 (6 bases). Germline V CDR1 and CDR2: SGHAT, FQDESV (reference sequence). CDR3 size: 16 residues. V was trimmed by 0 bases and J by 3 bases, leaving 14 bases between them.